This TCR beta chain emerged from a study of siplizumab effects on memory and regulatory T cells. Findings and caveats of the study: A small minority of alloreactive clones were mapped to unstimulated subsets. There was no confirmation of the suppressive function of proliferating Tregs from siplizumab cultures. Alloreactive CD4+ clones that could be mapped were on average approximately 69% Treg-derived with siplizumab, against approximately 30% in controls.

Generated by immunoSEQ multiplex PCR, the TCRdb table keeps only in-frame clones and is missing some. This table holds roughly 75,000 clones, 93% found once. For this clone: What it binds is not known.

The sequencing input was CD8+ T cells sorted from blood. This TCR was recovered from a human donor in good health.

In nucleotides, the CDR3 is TGTGCCAGCCGTGACTTCGGGATCTATGGCTACACCTTC. Translating it yields CASRDFGIYGYTF. The chain combines TRBV11-2 with TRBJ1-2, with no clear D. CDR1 and CDR2 from the germline V gene are SGHAT and FQNNGV. Trimming shortened V by 8 bases and J by 4 bases, and 14 bases separated the two germline ends. CDR3 length: 13 residues.